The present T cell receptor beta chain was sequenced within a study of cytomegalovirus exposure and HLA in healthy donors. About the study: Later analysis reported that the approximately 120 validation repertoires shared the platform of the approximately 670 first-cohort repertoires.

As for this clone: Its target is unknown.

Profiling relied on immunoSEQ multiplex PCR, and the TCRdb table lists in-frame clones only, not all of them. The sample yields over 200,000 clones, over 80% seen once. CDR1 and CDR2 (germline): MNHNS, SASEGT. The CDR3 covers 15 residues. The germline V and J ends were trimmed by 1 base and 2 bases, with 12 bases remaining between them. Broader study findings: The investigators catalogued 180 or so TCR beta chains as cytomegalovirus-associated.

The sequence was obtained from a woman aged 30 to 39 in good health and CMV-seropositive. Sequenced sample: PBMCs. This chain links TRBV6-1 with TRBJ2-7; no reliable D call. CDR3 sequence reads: CASSEGASRTYEQYF. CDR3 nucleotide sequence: TGTGCCAGCAGTGAAGGGGCCAGCCGGACCTACGAGCAGTACTTC.